This TCR beta chain was obtained from a study of control samples from healthy donors and cancer patients. The sample holds a few counts of this clone. The germline V gene encodes CDR1 SGHDT and CDR2 YYEEEE. Trimming removed 3 bases at V and 0 bases at J, with 15 bases between. CDR3 length: 16 amino acids. TCRdb's table, derived via immunoSEQ multiplex PCR, lists solely in-frame clones and lacks some. This table holds under 150,000 clones, about 91% found once. The receptor was isolated from a middle-aged man in good health. This chain joins TRBV5-6 and TRBJ1-2, with D unresolved. Sequencing was performed on blood. CDR3 sequence: CASSSLTRYSNYGYTF. DNA for the CDR3: TGTGCCAGCAGCTCGCTGACCAGATATTCTAACTATGGCTACACCTTC.